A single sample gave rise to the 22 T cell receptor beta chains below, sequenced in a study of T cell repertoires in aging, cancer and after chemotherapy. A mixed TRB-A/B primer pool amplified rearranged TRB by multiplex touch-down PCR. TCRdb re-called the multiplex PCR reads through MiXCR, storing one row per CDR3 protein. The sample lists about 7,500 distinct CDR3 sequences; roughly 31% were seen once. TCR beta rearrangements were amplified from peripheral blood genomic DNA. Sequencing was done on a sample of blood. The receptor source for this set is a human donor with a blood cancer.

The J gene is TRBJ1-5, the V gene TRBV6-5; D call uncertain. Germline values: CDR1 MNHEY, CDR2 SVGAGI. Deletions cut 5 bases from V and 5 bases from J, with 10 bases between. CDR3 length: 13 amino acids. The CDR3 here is CASSPQEYQPQHF. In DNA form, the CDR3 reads TGTGCCAGCAGTCCCCAGGAATATCAGCCCCAGCATTTT.

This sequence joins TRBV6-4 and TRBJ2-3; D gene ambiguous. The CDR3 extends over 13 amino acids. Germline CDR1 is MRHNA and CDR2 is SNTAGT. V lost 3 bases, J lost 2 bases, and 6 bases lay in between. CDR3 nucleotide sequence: TGTGCCAGCAGTGAATCTTCCACAGATACGCAGTATTTT. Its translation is CASSESSTDTQYF.

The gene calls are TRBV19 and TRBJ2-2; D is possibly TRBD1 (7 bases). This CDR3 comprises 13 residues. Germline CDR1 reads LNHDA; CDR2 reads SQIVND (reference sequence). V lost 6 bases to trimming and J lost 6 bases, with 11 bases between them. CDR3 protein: CASSDRDSGELFF. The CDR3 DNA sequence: TGTGCCAGTAGCGACAGGGACTCCGGGGAGCTGTTTTTT.

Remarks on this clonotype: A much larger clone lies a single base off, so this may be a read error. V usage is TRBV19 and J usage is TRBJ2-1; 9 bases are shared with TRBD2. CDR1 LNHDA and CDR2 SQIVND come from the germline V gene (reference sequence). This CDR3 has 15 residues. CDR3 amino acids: CASNSGTSLDNGQFF. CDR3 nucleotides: TGTGCCAGTAATTCCGGGACTAGCTTGGACAATGGGCAGTTCTTC.

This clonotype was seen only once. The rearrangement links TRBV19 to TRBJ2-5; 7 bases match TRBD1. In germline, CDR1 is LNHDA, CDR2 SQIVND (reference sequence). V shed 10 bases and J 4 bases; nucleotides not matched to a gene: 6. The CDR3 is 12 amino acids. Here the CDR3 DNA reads TGTGCCACCGCACAGGGGTCAGAGACCCAGTACTTC. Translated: CATAQGSETQYF.

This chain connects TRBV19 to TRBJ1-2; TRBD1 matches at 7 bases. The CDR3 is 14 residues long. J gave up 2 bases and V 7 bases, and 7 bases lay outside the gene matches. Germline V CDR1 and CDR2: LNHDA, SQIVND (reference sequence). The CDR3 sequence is CASNSNRGNYGYTF. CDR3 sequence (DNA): TGTGCCAGTAATAGTAACAGGGGAAACTATGGCTACACCTTC.

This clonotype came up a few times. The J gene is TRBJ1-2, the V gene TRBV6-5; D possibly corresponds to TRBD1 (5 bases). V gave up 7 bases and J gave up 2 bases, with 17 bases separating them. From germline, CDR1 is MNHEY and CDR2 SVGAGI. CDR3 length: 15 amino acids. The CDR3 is CASTETVGPNYGYTF. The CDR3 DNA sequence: TGTGCCAGCACAGAAACCGTGGGACCAAACTATGGCTACACCTTC.

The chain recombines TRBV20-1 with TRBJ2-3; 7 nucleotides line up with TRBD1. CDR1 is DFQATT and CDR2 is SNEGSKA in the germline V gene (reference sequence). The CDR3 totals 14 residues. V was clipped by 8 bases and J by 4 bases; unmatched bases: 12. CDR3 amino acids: CSTRTGQGADTQYF. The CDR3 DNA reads TGCAGTACCCGGACAGGCCAAGGGGCAGATACGCAGTATTTT.

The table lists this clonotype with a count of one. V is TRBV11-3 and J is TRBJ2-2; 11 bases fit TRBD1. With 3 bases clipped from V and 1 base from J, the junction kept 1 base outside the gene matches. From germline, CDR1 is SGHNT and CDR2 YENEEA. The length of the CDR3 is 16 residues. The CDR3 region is CASSFGTGGNTGELFF. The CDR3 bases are TGTGCCAGCAGCTTCGGGACAGGGGGGAACACCGGGGAGCTGTTTTTT.

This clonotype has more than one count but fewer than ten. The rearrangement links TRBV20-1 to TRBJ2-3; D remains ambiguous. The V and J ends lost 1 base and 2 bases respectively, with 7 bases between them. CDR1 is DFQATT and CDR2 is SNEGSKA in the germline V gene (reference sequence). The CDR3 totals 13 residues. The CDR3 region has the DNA TGCAGTGCTAGAGGACAACACACAGATACGCAGTATTTT. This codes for CSARGQHTDTQYF.

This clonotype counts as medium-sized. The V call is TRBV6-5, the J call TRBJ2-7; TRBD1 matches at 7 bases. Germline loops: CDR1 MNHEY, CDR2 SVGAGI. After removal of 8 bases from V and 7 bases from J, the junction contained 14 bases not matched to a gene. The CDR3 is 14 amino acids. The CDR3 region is CASVGRQGVREQYF. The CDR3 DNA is TGTGCCAGCGTTGGTCGGCAGGGGGTCAGGGAGCAGTACTTC.

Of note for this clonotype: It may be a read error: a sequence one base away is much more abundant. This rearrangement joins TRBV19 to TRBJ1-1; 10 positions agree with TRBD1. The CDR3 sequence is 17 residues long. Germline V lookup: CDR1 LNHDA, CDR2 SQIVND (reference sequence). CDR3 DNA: TGTGTCAGTAGTATTCGGGCTTTGAGGGACAGGGGAACTGAAGCTTTCTTT. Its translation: CVSSIRALRDRGTEAFF.

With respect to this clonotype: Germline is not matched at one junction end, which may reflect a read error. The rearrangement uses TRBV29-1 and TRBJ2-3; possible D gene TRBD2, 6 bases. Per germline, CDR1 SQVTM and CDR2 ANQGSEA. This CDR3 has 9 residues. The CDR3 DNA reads TGCAGCGTTCGGGACTCCGGGGATTTT. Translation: CSVRDSGDF.

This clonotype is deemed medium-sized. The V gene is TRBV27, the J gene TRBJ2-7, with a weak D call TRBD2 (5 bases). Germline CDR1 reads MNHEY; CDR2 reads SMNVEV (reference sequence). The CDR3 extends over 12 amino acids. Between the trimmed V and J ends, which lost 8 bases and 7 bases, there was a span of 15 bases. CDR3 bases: TGTGCCAGCGAGAATGGTCCGGGGGAGCAGTACTTC. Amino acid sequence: CASENGPGEQYF.

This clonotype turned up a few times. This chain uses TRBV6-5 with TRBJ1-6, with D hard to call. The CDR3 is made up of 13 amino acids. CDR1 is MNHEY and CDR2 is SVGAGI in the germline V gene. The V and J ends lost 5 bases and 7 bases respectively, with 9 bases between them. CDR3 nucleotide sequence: TGTGCCAGCAGTACCCGGCAGAATTCACCCCTCCACTTT. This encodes CASSTRQNSPLHF.

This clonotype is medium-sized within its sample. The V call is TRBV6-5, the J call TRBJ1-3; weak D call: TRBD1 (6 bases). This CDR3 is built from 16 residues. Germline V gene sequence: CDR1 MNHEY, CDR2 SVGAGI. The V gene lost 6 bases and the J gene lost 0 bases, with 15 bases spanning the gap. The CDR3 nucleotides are TGTGCCAGCAGCCTCGGGACACCGAACTCTGGAAACACCATATATTTT. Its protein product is CASSLGTPNSGNTIYF.

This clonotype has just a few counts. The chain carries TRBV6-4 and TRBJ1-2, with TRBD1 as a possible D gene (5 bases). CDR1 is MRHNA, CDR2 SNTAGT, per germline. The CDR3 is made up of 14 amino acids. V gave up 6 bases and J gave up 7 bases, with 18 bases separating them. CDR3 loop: CASRLTWGEGGYTF. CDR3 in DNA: TGTGCCAGCAGATTAACATGGGGCGAGGGTGGCTACACCTTC.

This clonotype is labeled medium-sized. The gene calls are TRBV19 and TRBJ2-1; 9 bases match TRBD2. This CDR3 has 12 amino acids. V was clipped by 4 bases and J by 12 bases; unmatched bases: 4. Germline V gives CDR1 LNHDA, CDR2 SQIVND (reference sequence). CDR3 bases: TGTGCCAGTAGTAGCGGGGGGGCTGCGCAGTTCTTC. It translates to CASSSGGAAQFF.

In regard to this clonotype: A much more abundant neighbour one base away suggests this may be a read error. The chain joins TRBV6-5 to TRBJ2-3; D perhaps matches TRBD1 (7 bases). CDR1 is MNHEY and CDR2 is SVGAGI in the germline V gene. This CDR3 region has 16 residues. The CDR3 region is CAGSYGGTVRTDTQYF. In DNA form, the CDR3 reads TGTGCCGGCAGTTATGGCGGGACAGTACGCACAGATACGCAGTATTTT.

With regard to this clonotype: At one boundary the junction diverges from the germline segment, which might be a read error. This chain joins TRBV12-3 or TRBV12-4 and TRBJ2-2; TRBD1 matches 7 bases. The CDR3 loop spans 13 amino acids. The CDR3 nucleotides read TGTGCCTGCAGGGGGACAGTATCCGGGGAGTTGTTTTTT. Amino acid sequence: CACRGTVSGELFF.

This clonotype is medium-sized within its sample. The CDR3 sequence: CASRVDAGTPYNEQFF. As DNA, the CDR3 is TGTGCCAGCAGAGTCGATGCCGGGACACCCTACAATGAGCAGTTCTTC. The chain recombines TRBV6-1 with TRBJ2-1, with D possibly being TRBD1 (6 bases). V was trimmed by 6 bases and J by 2 bases, leaving 17 bases between them. CDR1 and CDR2 (germline): MNHNS, SASEGT. The CDR3 is 16 residues long.

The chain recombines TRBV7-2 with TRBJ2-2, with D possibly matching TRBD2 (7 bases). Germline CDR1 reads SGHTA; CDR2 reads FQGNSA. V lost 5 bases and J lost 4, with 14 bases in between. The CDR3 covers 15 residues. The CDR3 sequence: CASSKGGGGTGELFF. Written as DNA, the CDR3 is TGTGCCAGCAGCAAAGGGGGAGGGGGCACCGGGGAGCTGTTTTTT.